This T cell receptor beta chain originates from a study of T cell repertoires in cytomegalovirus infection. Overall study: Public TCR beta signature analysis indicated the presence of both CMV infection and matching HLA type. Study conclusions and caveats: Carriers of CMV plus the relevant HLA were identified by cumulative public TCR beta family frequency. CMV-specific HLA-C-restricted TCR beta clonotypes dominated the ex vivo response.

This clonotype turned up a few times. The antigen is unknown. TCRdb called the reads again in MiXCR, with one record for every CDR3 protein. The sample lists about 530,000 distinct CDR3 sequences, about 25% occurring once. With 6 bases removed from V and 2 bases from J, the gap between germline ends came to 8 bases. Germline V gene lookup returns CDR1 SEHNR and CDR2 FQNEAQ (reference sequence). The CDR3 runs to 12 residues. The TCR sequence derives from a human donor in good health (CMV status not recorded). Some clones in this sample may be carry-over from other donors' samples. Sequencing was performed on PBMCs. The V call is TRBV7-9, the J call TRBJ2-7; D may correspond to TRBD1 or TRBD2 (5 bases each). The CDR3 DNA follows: TGTGCCAGCAGGGGGGTCGCCTACGAGCAGTACTTC. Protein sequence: CASRGVAYEQYF.